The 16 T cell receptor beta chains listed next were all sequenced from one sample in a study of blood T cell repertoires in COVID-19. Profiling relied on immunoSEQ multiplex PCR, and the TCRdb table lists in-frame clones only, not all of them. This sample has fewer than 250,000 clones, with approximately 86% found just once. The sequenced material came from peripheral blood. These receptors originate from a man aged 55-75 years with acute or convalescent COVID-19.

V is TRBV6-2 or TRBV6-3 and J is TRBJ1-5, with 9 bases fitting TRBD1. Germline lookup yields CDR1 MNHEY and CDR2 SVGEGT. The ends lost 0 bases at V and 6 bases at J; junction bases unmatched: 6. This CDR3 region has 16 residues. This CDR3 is CASSYSADRGGQPQHF. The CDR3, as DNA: TGTGCCAGCAGTTACTCGGCGGACAGGGGCGGTCAGCCCCAGCATTTT.

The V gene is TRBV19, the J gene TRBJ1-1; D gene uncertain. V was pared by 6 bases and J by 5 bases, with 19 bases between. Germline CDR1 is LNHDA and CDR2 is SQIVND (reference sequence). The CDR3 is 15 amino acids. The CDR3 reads CASSPGKGAATEAFF. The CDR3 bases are TGTGCCAGTAGCCCCGGGAAGGGTGCGGCGACTGAAGCTTTCTTT. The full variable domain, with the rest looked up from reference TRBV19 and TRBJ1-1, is DGGITQSPKYLFRKEGQNVTLSCEQNLNHDAMYWYRQDPGQGLRLIYYSQIVNDFQKGDIAEGYSVSREKKESFPLTVTSAQKNPTAFYLCASSPGKGAATEAFFGQGTRLTVV.

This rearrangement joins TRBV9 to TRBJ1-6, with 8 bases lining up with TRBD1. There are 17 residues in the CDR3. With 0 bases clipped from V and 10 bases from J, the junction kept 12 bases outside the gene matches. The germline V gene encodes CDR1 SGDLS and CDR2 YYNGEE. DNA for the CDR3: TGTGCCAGCAGCGTAGCTGACCAGGGGGCTGTTGGATCACCCCTCCACTTT. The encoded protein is CASSVADQGAVGSPLHF.

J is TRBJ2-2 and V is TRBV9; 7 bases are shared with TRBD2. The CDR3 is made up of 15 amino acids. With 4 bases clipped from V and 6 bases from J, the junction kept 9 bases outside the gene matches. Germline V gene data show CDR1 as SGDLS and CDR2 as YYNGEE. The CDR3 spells CASSIRTSLAGELFF. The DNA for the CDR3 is TGTGCCAGCAGCATACGGACTAGTCTGGCCGGGGAGCTGTTTTTT.

Here the CDR3 DNA reads TGTGCAAGTCGGACCCGGGACAGAAGAACTAATGAAAAACTGTTTTTT. Amino acid sequence: CASRTRDRRTNEKLFF. The chain uses TRBV12-2 and TRBJ1-4; the D call in the table, TRBD1, was not verified against the DNA. TRBV12-2 is a pseudogene locus. The CDR3 is 16 residues long.

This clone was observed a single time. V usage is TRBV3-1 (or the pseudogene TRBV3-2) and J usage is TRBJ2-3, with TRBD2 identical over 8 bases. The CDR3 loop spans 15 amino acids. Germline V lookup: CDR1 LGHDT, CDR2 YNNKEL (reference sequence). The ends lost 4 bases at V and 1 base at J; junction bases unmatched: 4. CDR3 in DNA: TGTGCCAGCAGCCCCACGCGGGGGGGCACAGATACGCAGTATTTT. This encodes CASSPTRGGTDTQYF.

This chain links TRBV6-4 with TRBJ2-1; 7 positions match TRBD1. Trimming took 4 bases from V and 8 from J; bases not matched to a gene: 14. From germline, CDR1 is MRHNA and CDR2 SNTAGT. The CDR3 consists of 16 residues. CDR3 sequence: CASSVMPIGGTDEQFF. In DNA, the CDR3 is TGTGCCAGCAGTGTTATGCCCATAGGGGGCACGGATGAGCAGTTCTTC.

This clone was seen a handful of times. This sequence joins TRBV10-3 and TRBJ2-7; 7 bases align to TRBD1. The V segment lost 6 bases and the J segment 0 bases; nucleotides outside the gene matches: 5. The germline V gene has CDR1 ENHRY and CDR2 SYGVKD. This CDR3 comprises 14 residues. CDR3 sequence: CAIRQTGSSYEQYF. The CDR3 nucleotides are TGTGCCATCAGGCAGACAGGGAGCTCCTACGAGCAGTACTTC.

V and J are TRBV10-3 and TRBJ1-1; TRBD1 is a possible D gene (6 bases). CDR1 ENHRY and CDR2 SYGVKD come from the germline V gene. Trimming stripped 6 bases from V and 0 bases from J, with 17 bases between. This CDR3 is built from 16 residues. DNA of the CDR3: TGTGCCATCAGGACCGAACAGGGAACCATGAACACTGAAGCTTTCTTT. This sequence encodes CAIRTEQGTMNTEAFF.

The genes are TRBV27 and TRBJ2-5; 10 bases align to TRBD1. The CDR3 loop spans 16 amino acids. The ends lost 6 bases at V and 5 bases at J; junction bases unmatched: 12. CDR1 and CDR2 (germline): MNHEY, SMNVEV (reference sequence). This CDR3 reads CASRLIPGQGSETQYF. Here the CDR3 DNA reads TGTGCCAGCAGACTCATCCCGGGACAGGGGTCGGAGACCCAGTACTTC.

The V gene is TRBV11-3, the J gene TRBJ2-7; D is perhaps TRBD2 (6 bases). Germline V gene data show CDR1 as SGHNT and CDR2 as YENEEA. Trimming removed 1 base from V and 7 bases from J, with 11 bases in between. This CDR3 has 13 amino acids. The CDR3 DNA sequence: TGTGCCAGCAGCTTAGGAGCCCGGGGGGAGCAGTACTTC. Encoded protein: CASSLGARGEQYF. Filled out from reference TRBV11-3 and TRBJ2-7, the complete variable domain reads EAGVVQSPRYKIIEKKQPVAFWCNPISGHNTLYWYLQNLGQGPELLIRYENEEAVDDSQLPKDRFSAERLKGVDSTLKIQPAELGDSAVYLCASSLGARGEQYFGPGTRLTVT.

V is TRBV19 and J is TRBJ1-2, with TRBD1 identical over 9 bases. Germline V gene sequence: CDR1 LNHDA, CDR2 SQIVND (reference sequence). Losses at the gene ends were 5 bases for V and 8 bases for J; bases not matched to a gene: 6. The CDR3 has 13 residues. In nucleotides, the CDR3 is TGTGCCAGTAGTTTGGACAGGGGCGAGGGCTACACCTTC. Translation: CASSLDRGEGYTF.

The CDR3 is CASSGWAGQGLRPQHF. CDR3 bases: TGTGCCAGCAGTGGGTGGGCGGGACAGGGTTTACGGCCCCAGCATTTT. The chain is built from TRBV6-1 and TRBJ1-5, with TRBD1 matching over 9 bases. Trimming at V came to 4 bases and at J to 9 bases, leaving 13 bases not matched to a gene. The CDR3 totals 16 residues. CDR1 is MNHNS and CDR2 is SASEGT in the germline V gene.

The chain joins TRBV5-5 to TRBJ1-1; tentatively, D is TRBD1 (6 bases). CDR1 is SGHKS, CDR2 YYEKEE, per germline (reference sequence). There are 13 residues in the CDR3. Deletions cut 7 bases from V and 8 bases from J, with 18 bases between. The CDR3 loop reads CASAQGSATEAFF. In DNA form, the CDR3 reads TGTGCCAGCGCCCAGGGGTCCGCCACCGAAGCTTTCTTT.

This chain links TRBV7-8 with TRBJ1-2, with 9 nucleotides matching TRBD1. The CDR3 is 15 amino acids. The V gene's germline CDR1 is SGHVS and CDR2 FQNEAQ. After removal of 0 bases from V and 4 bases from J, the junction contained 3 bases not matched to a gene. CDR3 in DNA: TGTGCCAGCAGCTTAGCGGGACAGGGATCCTATGGCTACACCTTC. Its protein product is CASSLAGQGSYGYTF.

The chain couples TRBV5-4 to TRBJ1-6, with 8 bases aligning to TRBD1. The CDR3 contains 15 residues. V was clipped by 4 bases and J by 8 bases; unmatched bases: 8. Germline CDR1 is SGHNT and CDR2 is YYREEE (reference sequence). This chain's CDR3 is CASSLGQGTHSPLHF. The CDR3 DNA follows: TGTGCCAGCAGCCTCGGACAGGGAACCCATTCACCCCTCCACTTT.